The clone carrying this T cell receptor beta chain was counted many times. Original handling: By means of reference gene primer amplification, nucleated cell counts were estimated. Measured with immunoSEQ multiplex PCR; TCRdb has only the in-frame clones, and not every one. D and trimming come from the DNA, and the V and J calls and clone size come from that table. The data contain some 60,000 clones, 70% to 75% of them seen just once; the ten biggest clones take up roughly 18%. This entry comes from a study of blood T cell repertoires in COVID-19. Study background: Acute-phase and convalescent COVID-19 samples originated in the United States, Italy and Spain. From T cells, B-cell-depleted T cells, or PBMCs came the material, which was cDNA or gDNA.

Germline values: CDR1 SQVTM, CDR2 ANQGSEA. This CDR3 comprises 12 residues. Trimming took 1 base from V and 11 from J, leaving 12 bases between them. The sequenced sample consisted of peripheral blood. The chain uses TRBV29-1 and TRBJ2-1, with D maybe TRBD2 (5 bases). This TCR derives from a woman between 50 and 59 years old with active or convalescent COVID-19. Here the CDR3 DNA reads TGCAGCGTTGAAGGTACCGGGAAGCAGCAGTTCTTC. Translating it yields CSVEGTGKQQFF.